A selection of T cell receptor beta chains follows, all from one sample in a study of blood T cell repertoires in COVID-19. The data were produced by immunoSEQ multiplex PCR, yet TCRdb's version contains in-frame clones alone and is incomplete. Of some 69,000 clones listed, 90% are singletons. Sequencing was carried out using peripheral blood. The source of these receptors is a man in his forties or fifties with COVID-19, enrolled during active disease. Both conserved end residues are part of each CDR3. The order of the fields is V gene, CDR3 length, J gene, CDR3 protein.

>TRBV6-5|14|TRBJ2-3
CASSYSAVGDTQYF
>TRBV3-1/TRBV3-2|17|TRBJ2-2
CASTPRAGRLGTGELFF
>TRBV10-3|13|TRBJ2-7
CAISGPSTYEQYF
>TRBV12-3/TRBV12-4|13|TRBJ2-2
CASSSSGDRELFF
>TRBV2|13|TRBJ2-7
CASSQGTSYEQYF
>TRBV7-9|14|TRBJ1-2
CASSKAGGNYGYTF
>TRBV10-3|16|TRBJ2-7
CAISESSREGSYEQYF
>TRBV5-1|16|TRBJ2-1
CASSLELGGTWNEQFF
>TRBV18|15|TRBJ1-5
CASSPSWAGIQPQHF
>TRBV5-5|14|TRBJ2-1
CASIGSESPNEQFF
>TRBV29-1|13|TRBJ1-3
CSVEGAGGNTIYF
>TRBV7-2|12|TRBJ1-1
CASGRDRAQWFF
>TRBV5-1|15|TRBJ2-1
CASSLSEGAGGEQFF
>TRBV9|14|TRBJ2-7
CASSFGTGDYEQYF
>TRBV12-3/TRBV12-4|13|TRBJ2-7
CASSYGERYEQYF
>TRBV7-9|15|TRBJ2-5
CASSLKLAFQETQYF
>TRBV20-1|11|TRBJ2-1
CSASQVSSEFF
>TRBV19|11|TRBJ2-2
CASGWTGELFF
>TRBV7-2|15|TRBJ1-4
CASSLDRGPNEKLFF
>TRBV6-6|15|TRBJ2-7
CASSPYRGLYYEQYF
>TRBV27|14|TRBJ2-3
CASGSGSSTDTQYF
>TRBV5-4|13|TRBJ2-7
CASSWGQGGEQYF
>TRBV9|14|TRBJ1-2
CASSAGQGVGGYTF
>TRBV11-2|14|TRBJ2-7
CASIDYGSSYEQYF
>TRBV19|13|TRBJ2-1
CASRGQGYNEQFF
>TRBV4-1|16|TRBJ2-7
CASSQGSGEIAYEQYF
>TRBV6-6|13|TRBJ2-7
CASSGRGKYEQYF